The 20 T cell receptor beta chains below were found in one sample sequenced in a study of T cell repertoires and HLA-DP antigens. Clones were sequenced by immunoSEQ multiplex PCR, and TCRdb holds only the in-frame ones, with some missing. The sample consists of roughly 110,000 clones, 92% of them appearing once. Their cognate antigens are unknown. Sequencing was performed on CD4+ T cells from PBMCs. The receptors stem from a woman aged 18-30 years in good health and CMV-seronegative.

In this sample, this clone turned up once. In DNA form, the CDR3 reads TGTGCCTGGACCCCAGGGACCTTGAGGTTCGGGGAGCTGTTTTTT. Its protein product is CAWTPGTLRFGELFF. This chain uses TRBV30 with TRBJ2-2; D is tentatively TRBD1 or TRBD2 (5 bases each). Deletions cut 4 bases from V and 7 bases from J, with 19 bases between. Germline values: CDR1 GTSNPN, CDR2 SVGIG (reference sequence). CDR3 length: 15 residues.

This clone was observed a few times. The J gene is TRBJ2-1, the V gene TRBV6-1, with D unresolved. Looked up from germline, CDR1 is MNHNS and CDR2 is SASEGT. V gave up 6 bases and J gave up 4 bases, with 16 bases separating them. CDR3 length equals 15 residues. The CDR3 nucleotides are TGTGCCAGCAGGACGCCTGCCTTATTTTACAATGAGCAGTTCTTC. Translating gives CASRTPALFYNEQFF.

This chain uses TRBV4-2 with TRBJ2-5, with unresolved D. CDR3 length: 15 amino acids. The germline gives CDR1 LGHNA, CDR2 YNFKEQ. V lost 3 bases and J lost 3, with 14 bases in between. The chain's CDR3 is CASSHFRRSEETQYF. DNA for the CDR3: TGTGCCAGCAGCCATTTTCGGCGGTCAGAAGAGACCCAGTACTTC.

V usage is TRBV19 and J usage is TRBJ2-1; D tentatively fits TRBD1 or TRBD2 (7 bases each). Trimming removed 6 bases at V and 11 bases at J, with 20 bases between. The CDR3 covers 14 residues. Germline assignment: CDR1 LNHDA and CDR2 SQIVND (reference sequence). Here the CDR3 DNA reads TGTGCCAGTAGCTCAGGGGGAGGGCCCCTTAAGCAGTTCTTC. Translated, it gives CASSSGGGPLKQFF.

This rearrangement joins TRBV5-5 to TRBJ2-1; 8 positions match TRBD1. After removal of 2 bases from V and 3 bases from J, the junction contained 4 bases not matched to a gene. Per the germline V gene, CDR1 is SGHKS and CDR2 is YYEKEE (reference sequence). The CDR3 loop spans 15 amino acids. DNA for the CDR3: TGTGCCAGCAGCTTAGGTGGACAGGGCTACAATGAGCAGTTCTTC. It codes for CASSLGGQGYNEQFF. Together with reference TRBV5-5 and TRBJ2-1, the CDR3 gives the full variable domain: DAGVTQSPTHLIKTRGQQVTLRCSPISGHKSVSWYQQVLGQGPQFIFQYYEKEERGRGNFPDRFSARQFPNYSSELNVNALLLGDSALYLCASSLGGQGYNEQFFGPGTRLTVL.

This clone was seen only once. This sequence joins TRBV15 and TRBJ1-2; D possibly corresponds to TRBD1 (5 bases). Per germline, CDR1 LNHNV and CDR2 YYDKDF (reference sequence). The length of the CDR3 is 16 residues. V lost 9 bases and J 0 bases, leaving 20 bases between the germline ends. The CDR3 sequence is CATQPTGTRTNYGYTF. The CDR3 nucleotides read TGTGCCACTCAGCCCACCGGGACGAGAACTAACTATGGCTACACCTTC.

The genes are TRBV29-1 and TRBJ2-3; either TRBD1 or TRBD2 may supply D (6 bases each). Per the germline V gene, CDR1 is SQVTM and CDR2 is ANQGSEA. CDR3 size: 14 residues. Trimming shortened V by 6 bases and J by 7 bases, and 20 bases separated the two germline ends. CDR3 sequence reads: CSVLTEGGVYTQYF. DNA of the CDR3: TGCAGCGTCCTCACCGAGGGGGGTGTATATACGCAGTATTTT.

DNA of the CDR3: TGCAGCGCAGCCACTTGGGATACTGAAGCTTTCTTT. Residues: CSAATWDTEAFF. This chain connects TRBV29-1 to TRBJ1-1; no clear D. V lost 7 bases, J lost 5 bases, and 14 bases lay in between. The CDR3 is made up of 12 amino acids. Germline assignment: CDR1 SQVTM and CDR2 ANQGSEA. The variable domain in full, completed from reference TRBV29-1 and TRBJ1-1, reads SAVISQKPSRDICQRGTSLTIQCQVDSQVTMMFWYRQQPGQSLTLIATANQGSEATYESGFVIDKFPISRPNLTFSTLTVSNMSPEDSSIYLCSAATWDTEAFFGQGTRLTVV.

V is TRBV5-1 and J is TRBJ1-4, with D unclear. Germline assignment: CDR1 SGHRS and CDR2 YFSETQ. V gave up 7 bases and J gave up 4 bases, with 11 bases separating them. The CDR3 spans 13 residues. CDR3 DNA sequence: TGCGCCAGCCAAAGGAGGGTTAATGAAAAACTGTTTTTT. Encoded protein: CASQRRVNEKLFF.

This chain joins TRBV27 and TRBJ2-7, with a possible D match to TRBD2 (6 bases). The CDR3 loop spans 15 amino acids. V was clipped by 2 bases and J by 3 bases, with 14 bases between them. The germline gives CDR1 MNHEY, CDR2 SMNVEV (reference sequence). The CDR3 is CASSLLRGIGYEQYF. In DNA form, the CDR3 reads TGTGCCAGCAGTTTACTCCGGGGGATAGGCTACGAGCAGTACTTC.

V is TRBV6-5 and J is TRBJ2-4; the match to TRBD1 covers 9 bases. Trimming cost V 6 bases and J 8 bases; bases outside gene matches: 8. Germline-derived CDR1 and CDR2 are MNHEY and SVGAGI. The CDR3 loop spans 14 amino acids. The CDR3 nucleotides read TGTGCCAGCAGGGGATTGGACAGGGGATACATTCAGTACTTC. Translated, it gives CASRGLDRGYIQYF.

The CDR3 here is CATSRDLLGFEYEQYV. For the CDR3, the DNA is TGTGCCACCAGCAGAGACCTACTAGGCTTTGAGTACGAGCAGTACGTC. The genes are TRBV15 and TRBJ2-7; D is perhaps TRBD2 (5 bases). Germline V gene lookup returns CDR1 LNHNV and CDR2 YYDKDF (reference sequence). Between the trimmed V and J ends, which lost 0 bases and 4 bases, there was a span of 16 bases. The CDR3 spans 16 residues.

This clone came up a few times. The V and J genes are TRBV9 and TRBJ1-5; D remains unclear. From germline, CDR1 is SGDLS and CDR2 YYNGEE. This CDR3 has 13 residues. The V end lost 0 bases, the J end lost 3 bases, and 4 bases lay between the germline ends. CDR3 coding DNA: TGTGCCAGCAGCGTAGTTCCCAATCAGCCCCAGCATTTT. Its translation is CASSVVPNQPQHF.

V is TRBV7-2 and J is TRBJ1-1, with 9 bases matching TRBD1. Germline CDR1 is SGHTA and CDR2 is FQGNSA. The CDR3 extends over 15 amino acids. Losses at the gene ends were 3 bases for V and 3 bases for J; bases not matched to a gene: 5. CDR3 DNA: TGTGCCAGCAGCTTCACCGGGACAGGGTACACTGAAGCTTTCTTT. This translates into CASSFTGTGYTEAFF. Based on the CDR3 plus reference TRBV7-2 and TRBJ1-1, the full variable domain is GAGVSQSPSNKVTEKGKDVELRCDPISGHTALYWYRQSLGQGLEFLIYFQGNSAPDKSGLPSDRFSAERTGGSVSTLTIQRTQQEDSAVYLCASSFTGTGYTEAFFGQGTRLTVV.

The chain employs TRBV4-2 and TRBJ1-2; perhaps TRBD1 as D (5 bases). Trimming left V 4 bases short and J 0 bases short, with 9 bases between. Germline V lookup: CDR1 LGHNA, CDR2 YNFKEQ. CDR3 length: 14 residues. This CDR3 reads CASSLGTTNYGYTF. CDR3 sequence (DNA): TGTGCCAGCAGCCTTGGGACCACTAACTATGGCTACACCTTC.

The chain uses TRBV29-1 and TRBJ2-1; 7 nucleotides match TRBD1. The V gene's germline CDR1 is SQVTM and CDR2 ANQGSEA. This CDR3 comprises 15 residues. Trimming removed 7 bases from V and 0 bases from J; junction bases left unmatched: 9. CDR3 coding DNA: TGCAGCGGAGGACAGGCCGCTTCCTCCTACAATGAGCAGTTCTTC. Its protein is CSGGQAASSYNEQFF.

J is TRBJ1-1 and V is TRBV28; D is possibly TRBD1 (6 bases). The CDR3 is made up of 14 amino acids. In germline, CDR1 is MDHEN, CDR2 SYDVKM. V lost 7 bases and J lost 2, with 14 bases in between. As DNA, the CDR3 is TGTGCCAGCACAGTAGGGGGACTAAACACTGAAGCTTTCTTT. Amino acids: CASTVGGLNTEAFF.

This chain joins TRBV7-9 and TRBJ1-4; D might be TRBD1 (5 bases). V was trimmed by 3 bases and J by 4 bases, leaving 12 bases between them. Germline V CDR1 and CDR2: SEHNR, FQNEAQ (reference sequence). This CDR3 region has 15 residues. The CDR3 is CASSFVGAFNEKLFF. Written as DNA, the CDR3 is TGTGCCAGCAGCTTCGTAGGGGCGTTTAATGAAAAACTGTTTTTT.

The chain is built from TRBV5-1 and TRBJ2-7; possibly TRBD2 for D (5 bases). The CDR3 loop spans 15 amino acids. Germline lookup yields CDR1 SGHRS and CDR2 YFSETQ. The V end was cut by 2 bases, the J end by 0 bases, with 12 bases between. The CDR3: CASSLHRGLSYEQYF. The DNA for the CDR3 is TGCGCCAGCAGCTTACATCGAGGGCTCTCCTACGAGCAGTACTTC. The full variable domain, completed using reference TRBV5-1 and TRBJ2-7, is KAGVTQTPRYLIKTRGQQVTLSCSPISGHRSVSWYQQTPGQGLQFLFEYFSETQRNKGNFPGRFSGRQFSNSRSEMNVSTLELGDSALYLCASSLHRGLSYEQYFGPGTRLTVT.

This sequence joins TRBV29-1 and TRBJ2-5; D gene unclear. V was shortened by 3 bases and J by 5 bases, with 10 bases between the two germline ends. The CDR3 contains 12 residues. Germline V gene sequence: CDR1 SQVTM, CDR2 ANQGSEA. CDR3 in DNA: TGCAGCGTTGATCGAGGTGGCGAGACCCAGTACTTC. Its protein product is CSVDRGGETQYF.